The clone carrying this T cell receptor (beta chain) was counted many times. The data originate from a study of human T cells and chemical hapten exposure. One entry per CDR3 protein results from TCRdb running MiXCR on the RACE reads. The sample includes just over 350,000 distinct CDR3 sequences, about 6% of them seen just once. Time point of the sample: patch test 2, 6 weeks after DPC sensitization. Specified treatment: therapeutic diphenylcyclopropenone sensitization with weekly scalp DPC. This receptor was taken from a woman under 30 with alopecia areata. Some clones in this sample may be carry-over from other donors' samples. The input for sequencing was whole blood, taken in connection with sensitization to the hapten diphenylcyclopropenone (DPC).

CDR3 DNA sequence: TGTGCCAGCAGCTTTTGGGGGGACGGCTACACCTTC. It codes for CASSFWGDGYTF. The chain employs TRBV7-9 and TRBJ1-2; a possible D gene is TRBD1 (5 bases). There are 12 residues in the CDR3. Trimming pared 3 bases from V and 8 bases from J, leaving 10 bases between. Germline CDR1 SEHNR, CDR2 FQNEAQ (reference sequence).